This T cell receptor (beta chain) appears in the sequencing data of a study of cytomegalovirus exposure and HLA in healthy donors. Primers for the PCR totalled 60 Vbeta and 13 Jbeta. TCRdb keeps only in-frame clones here, not all; method: immunoSEQ multiplex PCR. This sample carries 64,000 or so clones, approximately 63% of them seen once, and the ten largest clones take 9.7%. Trimming took 5 bases from V and 3 from J; bases not matched to a gene: 6. CDR3 size: 14 residues. From germline, CDR1 is SGHTA and CDR2 FQGNSA. This TCR derives from a woman aged 45-65 years in good health and CMV-seropositive. The source material was PBMCs. The gene calls are TRBV7-2 and TRBJ2-5; 7 nucleotides line up with TRBD2. In nucleotides, the CDR3 is TGTGCCAGCAGCATAACTCGGGGGGAAGAGACCCAGTACTTC. It codes for CASSITRGEETQYF.